Listed below are T cell receptor beta chains from one sample, sequenced in a study of shared clonotypes between healthy human individuals. Sequencing used immunoSEQ multiplex PCR; TCRdb keeps in-frame clones, though not all of them. Of under 1 million clones in the sample, 80% to 95% were seen once. Sequencing was done on a sample of naive CD8+ T cells sorted from blood. The receptor set was obtained from a man aged 25-45 years in good health. Both conserved end residues are part of each CDR3. Each record gives: D gene, J gene, clone size, V gene, CDR3 DNA, CDR3 protein. A D gene is named only where the DNA matches it firmly. Clone size is not always given. Where it is, it says once, few, many or a class for expanded clones.

D gene: TRBD1; J gene: TRBJ1-1; clone size: -; V gene: TRBV5-4; CDR3 DNA: TGTGCCAGCAGCTGGACAGGGCGCGACACTGAAGCTTTCTTT; CDR3 protein: CASSWTGRDTEAFF
D gene: -; J gene: TRBJ2-1; clone size: -; V gene: TRBV27; CDR3 DNA: TGTGCCAGCAGTTTATTGCCTACTAAGAATGAGCTCTTC; CDR3 protein: CASSLLPTKNELF
D gene: -; J gene: TRBJ2-3; clone size: -; V gene: TRBV9; CDR3 DNA: TGTGCCAGCAGCCATTCAGGTCTCACAGATACGCAGTATTTT; CDR3 protein: CASSHSGLTDTQYF
D gene: -; J gene: TRBJ2-3; clone size: -; V gene: TRBV5-6; CDR3 DNA: TGTGCCAGCAGCTTAGCGTCGGACACAGATACGCAGTATTTT; CDR3 protein: CASSLASDTDTQYF
D gene: -; J gene: TRBJ1-2; clone size: -; V gene: TRBV28; CDR3 DNA: TGTGCCAGCAGTTTATCCTACAGGGATCTTGGGATAAACTATGGCTACACCTTC; CDR3 protein: CASSLSYRDLGINYGYTF
D gene: -; J gene: TRBJ2-3; clone size: few; V gene: TRBV2; CDR3 DNA: TGTGCCAGCAGTGAAGGCGGAGATACGCAGTATTTT; CDR3 protein: CASSEGGDTQYF
D gene: TRBD1; J gene: TRBJ1-1; clone size: once; V gene: TRBV25-1; CDR3 DNA: TGTGCCAGCAGTGAAGGACAGGGGTTGAACACTGAAGCTTTCTTT; CDR3 protein: CASSEGQGLNTEAFF
D gene: -; J gene: TRBJ2-3; clone size: -; V gene: TRBV7-2; CDR3 DNA: TGTGCCAGCAGCTTAGGGGTAGCTGGCACAGATACGCAGTATTTT; CDR3 protein: CASSLGVAGTDTQYF
D gene: -; J gene: TRBJ2-1; clone size: -; V gene: TRBV27; CDR3 DNA: TGTGCCAGCAGTAGCCCCCGACTAGGAGAGCAGTTCTTC; CDR3 protein: CASSSPRLGEQFF
D gene: TRBD1; J gene: TRBJ2-7; clone size: -; V gene: TRBV5-5; CDR3 DNA: TGTGCCAGCAGCTTCGAGGACAGGGCCATCGCCTACGAGCAGTACTTC; CDR3 protein: CASSFEDRAIAYEQYF
D gene: -; J gene: TRBJ2-5; clone size: -; V gene: TRBV28; CDR3 DNA: TGTGCCAGCAGTTCCCCCACAGCGATAAGCCAAGAGACCCAGTACTTC; CDR3 protein: CASSSPTAISQETQYF
D gene: TRBD2; J gene: TRBJ2-7; clone size: -; V gene: TRBV14; CDR3 DNA: TGTGCCAGCAGCCAGGGGACTAGCGGGAGGTACGAGCAGTACTTC; CDR3 protein: CASSQGTSGRYEQYF
D gene: -; J gene: TRBJ1-1; clone size: -; V gene: TRBV7-6; CDR3 DNA: TGTGCCAGCAGCTTGAGTCAGAACACTGAAGCTTTCTTT; CDR3 protein: CASSLSQNTEAFF
D gene: -; J gene: TRBJ2-7; clone size: -; V gene: TRBV11-2; CDR3 DNA: TGTGCCAGCAGCTTCGCCCGCGAGCAGTACTTC; CDR3 protein: CASSFAREQYF
D gene: -; J gene: TRBJ1-2; clone size: once; V gene: TRBV5-8; CDR3 DNA: TGTGCCAGCAGCTTTGGCCAATCCCCCTATGGCTACACCTTC; CDR3 protein: CASSFGQSPYGYTF
D gene: -; J gene: TRBJ1-1; clone size: -; V gene: TRBV25-1; CDR3 DNA: TGTGCCAGCAGTGAATATATGGGCCCCCTGAACACTGAAGCTTTCTTT; CDR3 protein: CASSEYMGPLNTEAFF
D gene: TRBD1; J gene: TRBJ2-7; clone size: -; V gene: TRBV27; CDR3 DNA: TGTGCCACCCGAGACAGGGGATCCTACGAGCAGTACTTC; CDR3 protein: CATRDRGSYEQYF